The 32 T cell receptor beta chains in this list originate from one sample, sequenced in a study of T cell repertoires in ileal Crohn's disease. Clones were sequenced by immunoSEQ multiplex PCR, and TCRdb holds only the in-frame ones, with some missing. The top ten hold 9% to 12% of the sample, which has roughly 2,200 clones, roughly 60% seen once. Sample time point: neoterminal ileum biopsy at postoperative endoscopy, about 6 months after surgery. The material sequenced was ileal tissue. The receptor source for this set is an adult with Crohn's disease.

The gene calls are TRBV5-4 and TRBJ2-1; TRBD2 agrees at 10 bases. The germline gives CDR1 SGHNT, CDR2 YYREEE (reference sequence). CDR3 length: 17 amino acids. With 3 bases clipped from V and 10 bases from J, the junction kept 16 bases outside the gene matches. The CDR3 DNA reads TGTGCCAGCAGCTCCCCTCGTTATAGCGGGGGGCTAGCCGAGCAGTTCTTC. Its protein product is CASSSPRYSGGLAEQFF.

This clone was seen more than once but under ten times. The chain links TRBV5-5 to TRBJ2-7; 12 bases align to TRBD1. This CDR3 is 15 amino acids long. V was clipped by 3 bases and J by 7 bases; unmatched bases: 8. CDR1 and CDR2 from the germline V gene are SGHKS and YYEKEE (reference sequence). CDR3: CASSSSGTGGAEQYF. In nucleotides, the CDR3 is TGTGCCAGCAGCTCCTCCGGGACAGGGGGCGCGGAGCAGTACTTC.

This clone turned up a few times. The junction shows a germline mismatch at one end, possibly a read error. V gene TRBV5-1 combines with J gene TRBJ2-5; 9 bases are a match to TRBD1. Germline CDR1 SGHRS, CDR2 YFSETQ. The CDR3 loop spans 13 amino acids. As DNA, the CDR3 is TGTGCCAGCAGCTGGGGGACAGGGAAGACCCAGTACTTC. It encodes CASSWGTGKTQYF. The entire variable domain, with the rest obtained from reference TRBV5-1 and TRBJ2-5, is as follows: KAGVTQTPRYLIKTRGQQVTLSCSPISGHRSVSWYQQTPGQGLQFLFEYFSETQRNKGNFPGRFSGRQFSNSRSEMNVSTLELGDSALYLCASSWGTGKTQYFGPGTRLLVL.

This clone occurred a few times. The chain employs TRBV28 and TRBJ2-5, with TRBD1 matching over 10 bases. The CDR3 contains 12 residues. Unmatched junction bases numbered 2, after V lost 2 bases and J lost 11 bases. The germline V gene has CDR1 MDHEN and CDR2 SYDVKM. The CDR3 DNA reads as TGTGCCAGCAGTTTAAAGGGACAGGGGCAGTACTTC. Residues: CASSLKGQGQYF.

This chain joins TRBV11-3 and TRBJ1-1, with a tentative D call TRBD1 (6 bases). Germline V gene lookup returns CDR1 SGHNT and CDR2 YENEEA. Trimming pared 0 bases from V and 5 bases from J, leaving 7 bases between. The CDR3 runs 13 residues. The CDR3 nucleotides read TGTGCCAGCAGCTTAGATCAGGGGACTGAAGCTTTCTTT. As protein: CASSLDQGTEAFF.

The chain carries TRBV5-1 and TRBJ2-7; 9 bases match TRBD1. V shed 4 bases and J 3 bases; nucleotides not matched to a gene: 11. Per germline, CDR1 SGHRS and CDR2 YFSETQ. CDR3 size: 16 residues. The CDR3 DNA reads TGCGCCAGCAGCCTCGGGCCGGGACAGGGTGGCTACGAGCAGTACTTC. As protein: CASSLGPGQGGYEQYF.

V and J are TRBV11-3 and TRBJ2-2; no clear D. The CDR3 loop spans 15 amino acids. V was trimmed by 5 bases and J by 4 bases, leaving 14 bases between them. Germline V lookup: CDR1 SGHNT, CDR2 YENEEA. In DNA form, the CDR3 reads TGTGCCAGCAGCCACCCCAGTAGCCCCACCGGGGAGCTGTTTTTT. Translating it yields CASSHPSSPTGELFF.

This clone occurred a few times. The genes are TRBV6-4 and TRBJ2-2; 9 bases align to TRBD1. The CDR3 runs to 15 residues. Germline V gene lookup returns CDR1 MRHNA and CDR2 SNTAGT. J was trimmed by 3 bases and V by 7 bases; bases with no gene match: 6. The CDR3 is CASKATGGDTGELFF. Here the CDR3 DNA reads TGTGCCAGCAAGGCGACAGGGGGGGACACCGGGGAGCTGTTTTTT.

V gene TRBV29-1 combines with J gene TRBJ2-3; the match to TRBD1 covers 7 bases. V dropped 4 bases and J dropped 6; count of bases not matched to a gene: 7. This CDR3 comprises 13 residues. CDR1 SQVTM and CDR2 ANQGSEA come from the germline V gene. CDR3 nucleotides: TGCAGCGTTGTCACAGGGGTTTTGGATACGCAGTATTTT. This encodes CSVVTGVLDTQYF.

J is TRBJ2-5 and V is TRBV4-1; 10 nucleotides agree with TRBD2. CDR3 length: 19 residues. Germline values: CDR1 MGHRA, CDR2 YSYEKL. V lost 0 bases and J lost 1; bases outside the gene matches: 11. For the CDR3, the DNA is TGCGCCAGCAGCCAAGAGGTGGCTAGCGGGAGAGGGGTCCAAGAGACCCAGTACTTC. Amino acids: CASSQEVASGRGVQETQYF.

J is TRBJ1-3 and V is TRBV5-4, with D uncertain. The CDR3 is 16 amino acids. The V gene's germline CDR1 is SGHNT and CDR2 YYREEE (reference sequence). V shed 7 bases and J shed 0 bases, with 17 bases lying between them. The CDR3 region is CASGVVGGFSGNTIYF. In DNA form, the CDR3 reads TGTGCCAGCGGGGTAGTTGGAGGGTTCTCTGGAAACACCATATATTTT.

Comments on this clone: One end of the junction is discordant with germline, which a read error may explain. The V call is TRBV10-2, the J call TRBJ2-5; 7 bases match TRBD2. Judging by the DNA end, TRBJ2-7 fits better; the J call may be wrong. Germline CDR1 reads WSHSY; CDR2 reads SAAADI. The CDR3 is made up of 13 amino acids. CDR3 coding DNA: TGCGTCAGCAGTACCGGGAGGACCTACGAGCAGTACTTC. It specifies CVSSTGRTYEQYF.

Relative to its sample, this clone is large. The rearrangement joins TRBV5-8 to TRBJ1-2; 9 positions match TRBD1. V shed 2 bases and J 5 bases; nucleotides not matched to a gene: 10. The CDR3 has 16 amino acids. Germline assignment: CDR1 SGHTS and CDR2 YDEGEE. CDR3 sequence (DNA): TGTGCCAGCAGCTTACTACCCCGGGACAGGGTTTATGGCTACACCTTC. Translating it yields CASSLLPRDRVYGYTF.

V is TRBV9 and J is TRBJ2-3; D perhaps matches TRBD1 (6 bases). The CDR3 totals 15 residues. Germline values: CDR1 SGDLS, CDR2 YYNGEE. The ends were cut back, 0 bases at V and 2 bases at J, with 10 bases in the middle. The CDR3 bases are TGTGCCAGCAGCGTAGGAGGGGGAATCACAGATACGCAGTATTTT. Translated: CASSVGGGITDTQYF.

The chain employs TRBV5-1 and TRBJ2-7, with TRBD2 identical over 10 bases. Germline V gene data show CDR1 as SGHRS and CDR2 as YFSETQ. The V and J ends lost 0 bases and 2 bases, in that order; junction bases with no gene match: 2. The CDR3 totals 15 residues. DNA for the CDR3: TGCGCCAGCAGCTTGGGGCTAGCGGGAGCCTACGAGCAGTACTTC. Translating it yields CASSLGLAGAYEQYF.

The J gene is TRBJ2-1, the V gene TRBV27; D unresolved. Trimming shortened V by 3 bases and J by 5 bases, and 14 bases separated the two germline ends. The germline CDR1 and CDR2 sequences are MNHEY and SMNVEV (reference sequence). The CDR3 loop spans 15 amino acids. This CDR3 reads CASSFQAYNHNEQFF. The CDR3 bases are TGTGCCAGCAGTTTCCAGGCCTACAACCACAATGAGCAGTTCTTC.

The chain recombines TRBV5-1 with TRBJ2-5; 11 bases are shared with TRBD1. The end of the DNA fits TRBJ2-7 better, so the J call may be wrong. Germline V gives CDR1 SGHRS, CDR2 YFSETQ. CDR3 length equals 16 residues. The CDR3 DNA follows: TGCGCCAGCAGCTTGTCTCCGGGACAGGGGGCCTACGAGCAGTACTTC. Its protein product is CASSLSPGQGAYEQYF.

This clone was counted a few times. One end of the junction varies from germline; a read error may be responsible. The chain recombines TRBV14 with TRBJ2-7; 11 nucleotides align to TRBD1. The CDR3 consists of 15 residues. Germline assignment: CDR1 SGHDN and CDR2 FVKESK. The CDR3: CASSQGWTGGAGFNF. DNA for the CDR3: TGTGCCAGCAGCCAAGGGTGGACAGGGGGCGCGGGATTTAACTTC. Variable domain in full (rest from reference TRBV14 and TRBJ2-7): EAGVTQFPSHSVIEKGQTVTLRCDPISGHDNLYWYRRVMGKEIKFLLHFVKESKQDESGMPNNRFLAERTGGTYSTLKVQPAELEDSGVYFCASSQGWTGGAGFNFGPGTRLTVT.

The chain has TRBV5-1 and TRBJ1-2; the D is unclear. V was trimmed by 5 bases and J by 4 bases, leaving 15 bases between them. Germline CDR1 SGHRS, CDR2 YFSETQ. The length of the CDR3 is 14 residues. CDR3 bases: TGCGCCAGCAGTTTTAATTCGGACTCCTATGGCTACACCTTC. It specifies CASSFNSDSYGYTF. Drawing the rest from reference TRBV5-1 and TRBJ1-2, the complete variable domain is KAGVTQTPRYLIKTRGQQVTLSCSPISGHRSVSWYQQTPGQGLQFLFEYFSETQRNKGNFPGRFSGRQFSNSRSEMNVSTLELGDSALYLCASSFNSDSYGYTFGSGTRLTVV.

The sample holds a few counts of this clone. This chain connects TRBV10-3 to TRBJ1-2, with 7 bases fitting TRBD1. The CDR3 contains 14 residues. V shed 3 bases and J 8 bases; nucleotides not matched to a gene: 9. Germline CDR1 reads ENHRY; CDR2 reads SYGVKD. CDR3 DNA: TGTGCCATCAGTGAATCGACAGGGCCAATGGGCTACACCTTC. Protein: CAISESTGPMGYTF.

The chain combines TRBV27 with TRBJ2-5, with D maybe TRBD2 (6 bases). CDR3 length equals 15 residues. V dropped 4 bases and J dropped 2 bases, with 14 bases sitting between them. Germline V lookup: CDR1 MNHEY, CDR2 SMNVEV (reference sequence). CDR3 sequence: CASSSRLDAQETQYF. DNA of the CDR3: TGTGCCAGCAGTTCCCGACTAGACGCACAAGAGACCCAGTACTTC.

V usage is TRBV7-2 and J usage is TRBJ1-5; D is uncertain. The V end lost 3 bases, the J end lost 5 bases, and 8 bases lay between the germline ends. CDR1 is SGHTA and CDR2 is FQGNSA in the germline V gene. The CDR3 covers 13 residues. In DNA form, the CDR3 reads TGTGCCAGCAGCTTCGTCACAGATCAGCCCCAGCATTTT. Protein product: CASSFVTDQPQHF.

CDR3 sequence: CASSYLLAGTAGGTQYF. CDR3 in DNA: TGTGCCAGCAGCTACCTACTAGCGGGGACCGCCGGGGGGACCCAGTACTTC. The rearrangement links TRBV11-2 to TRBJ2-5, with 10 bases that match TRBD2. CDR3 length: 17 residues. With 4 bases clipped from V and 7 bases from J, the junction kept 15 bases outside the gene matches. Germline CDR1 reads SGHAT; CDR2 reads FQNNGV.

This clone came up once. This chain links TRBV6-5 with TRBJ1-5, with D maybe TRBD1 (5 bases). From germline, CDR1 is MNHEY and CDR2 SVGAGI. This CDR3 is built from 13 residues. The ends were cut back, 4 bases at V and 7 bases at J, with 11 bases in the middle. In DNA form, the CDR3 reads TGTGCCAGCAGTTCCCCGGGGGGGCAGCCCCAGCATTTT. Translation gives CASSSPGGQPQHF.

The chain combines TRBV5-1 with TRBJ1-1; TRBD1 matches 11 bases. CDR3 length: 16 amino acids. With V trimmed by 4 bases and J by 1 base, 6 bases remained unmatched. CDR1 and CDR2 from the germline V gene are SGHRS and YFSETQ. The CDR3 DNA sequence: TGCGCCAGCAGCAGAGAAGGACAGGGGGCGAACACTGAAGCTTTCTTT. Residues: CASSREGQGANTEAFF. The whole variable domain, filled in from reference TRBV5-1 and TRBJ1-1, reads KAGVTQTPRYLIKTRGQQVTLSCSPISGHRSVSWYQQTPGQGLQFLFEYFSETQRNKGNFPGRFSGRQFSNSRSEMNVSTLELGDSALYLCASSREGQGANTEAFFGQGTRLTVV.

This sequence joins TRBV7-2 and TRBJ2-3; D gene unclear. V was cut by 5 bases and J by 6 bases, with 6 bases left in between. CDR3 size: 11 residues. Germline CDR1 reads SGHTA; CDR2 reads FQGNSA. The DNA for the CDR3 is TGTGCCAGCAGCCCCAGGGATACGCAGTATTTT. This encodes CASSPRDTQYF.

The gene calls are TRBV11-3 and TRBJ2-2, with 8 bases fitting TRBD2. The CDR3 totals 14 residues. V gave up 3 bases and J gave up 5 bases; unmatched junction bases: 2. Germline CDR1 reads SGHNT; CDR2 reads YENEEA. The CDR3 spells CASSLGGGTGELFF. CDR3 coding DNA: TGTGCCAGCAGCTTGGGCGGGGGGACCGGGGAGCTGTTTTTT.

This clone showed up just once. The V gene is TRBV11-3, the J gene TRBJ2-7; no clear D gene. The CDR3 is 14 amino acids. The V gene's germline CDR1 is SGHNT and CDR2 YENEEA. V lost 5 bases, J lost 5 bases, and 16 bases lay in between. CDR3 DNA: TGTGCCAGCAGCCCCCGCAACAGTCCTAACGAGCAGTACTTC. Translated: CASSPRNSPNEQYF.

Concerning this clone itself: At one end, the junction sequence differs from germline, possibly due to a read error. V and J are TRBV5-1 and TRBJ2-3, with D maybe TRBD1 (6 bases). The germline V gene has CDR1 SGHRS and CDR2 YFSETQ. The CDR3 has 15 amino acids. CDR3 amino acids: CAGSDGQGWPDTQYF. For the CDR3, the DNA is TGCGCCGGCAGCGATGGGCAGGGGTGGCCAGATACGCAGTATTTT. The variable domain in full, completed from reference TRBV5-1 and TRBJ2-3, reads KAGVTQTPRYLIKTRGQQVTLSCSPISGHRSVSWYQQTPGQGLQFLFEYFSETQRNKGNFPGRFSGRQFSNSRSEMNVSTLELGDSALYLCAGSDGQGWPDTQYFGPGTRLTVL.

The chain combines TRBV5-1 with TRBJ2-6, with D unresolved. Trimming removed 0 bases from V and 3 bases from J, with 13 bases in between. Germline loops: CDR1 SGHRS, CDR2 YFSETQ. The CDR3 covers 17 residues. The CDR3 loop is CASSLASGLGGANVLTF. Here the CDR3 DNA reads TGCGCCAGCAGCTTGGCTTCAGGTCTTGGTGGGGCCAACGTCCTGACTTTC.

The chain is built from TRBV28 and TRBJ1-2; TRBD1 is a possible D gene (5 bases). Per germline, CDR1 MDHEN and CDR2 SYDVKM. The CDR3 consists of 15 residues. Trimming left V 8 bases short and J 5 bases short, with 21 bases between. In DNA, the CDR3 is TGTGCCAGCCGAAATCTGGGGCAAAGCCCTTATGGCTACACCTTC. Encoded protein: CASRNLGQSPYGYTF.

The chain carries TRBV6-6 and TRBJ2-4, with 11 bases identical to TRBD2. With 2 bases clipped from V and 6 bases from J, the junction kept 6 bases outside the gene matches. This CDR3 has 16 amino acids. Germline-derived CDR1 and CDR2 are MNHNY and SVGAGI (reference sequence). In DNA form, the CDR3 reads TGTGCCAGCAGTTACCCGATAGCGGGGGGGAGAAACATTCAGTACTTC. Its protein product is CASSYPIAGGRNIQYF.